The T cell receptor (beta chain) under discussion was sequenced for a study of cytomegalovirus exposure and HLA in healthy donors. On the study more broadly: From donors who were HLA-typed, an early data release held about 85 million unique TCRs.

The primer mix had 60 Vbeta and 13 Jbeta primers. TCRdb's table, derived via immunoSEQ multiplex PCR, lists solely in-frame clones and lacks some. The table has about 120,000 clones, approximately 78% seen once. With respect to this clone: Its antigen is unknown.

Overall study findings and caveats: Later analysis revealed greater clonal expansion in HLA-associated TCR beta chains than in equally common others. Earlier analysis found most TCR beta V segments productive about 90% or about 30% of the time. Certain sequence variants were highly shared and formed a cluster, and this cluster was likely a sequencing artifact.

Germline CDR1 LNHDA, CDR2 SQIVND (reference sequence). The CDR3 spans 14 residues. Trimming removed 3 bases at V and 0 bases at J, with 7 bases between. This clonotype originated in a man aged 25 to 40 in good health and CMV-seropositive. Sequencing was carried out using PBMCs. This chain uses TRBV19 with TRBJ2-3, with D unresolved. CDR3 coding DNA: TGTGCCAGTAGTATTCGAGCCAGCACAGATACGCAGTATTTT. Protein sequence: CASSIRASTDTQYF.